The 8 T cell receptor beta chains given below trace back to one sample, sequenced in a study of T cell responses to AZD1222 COVID-19 vaccine (dated by TCRdb to the early 2020s). The receptor library was made with the immunoSEQ multiplex PCR assay. TCRdb re-hosts the immuneACCESS table, in-frame sequences only. Its copies lack some clones; in the studies checked, an unresolved V gene accounts for under half of them, and the cause for the rest is not known. Within this sample are 95,000 to 100,000 clones, with just over 90% of them counted one time only. The ten largest clones take up about 13% of the sample. What this sample's time point label stands for: baseline before first vaccination. The material was peripheral blood, obtained on day 0 of AZD1222 vaccination. The source of these receptors is an adult in good health.

V gene TRBV10-3 combines with J gene TRBJ2-1; 7 nucleotides align to TRBD2. Germline assignment: CDR1 ENHRY and CDR2 SYGVKD. J lost 7 bases, V lost 7 bases, and 13 bases had no gene match. The CDR3 is 15 amino acids. DNA of the CDR3: TGTGCCATCACCGAGCCGACGGTGGGGGGGAATGAGCAGTTCTTC. It specifies CAITEPTVGGNEQFF.

The J gene is TRBJ1-1, the V gene TRBV27; D remains ambiguous. The V gene's germline CDR1 is MNHEY and CDR2 SMNVEV (reference sequence). Trimming shortened V by 4 bases and J by 3 bases, and 9 bases separated the two germline ends. The CDR3 length is 13 residues. The CDR3 DNA is TGTGCCAGCAGTTCGACACTTTACACTGAAGCTTTCTTT. Its translation: CASSSTLYTEAFF.

This chain uses TRBV6-5 with TRBJ1-1, with D maybe TRBD1 (6 bases). V was trimmed by 4 bases and J by 1 base, leaving 7 bases between them. Germline assignment: CDR1 MNHEY and CDR2 SVGAGI. This CDR3 comprises 13 residues. In DNA, the CDR3 is TGTGCCAGCAGTTTACAGGGGAACACTGAAGCTTTCTTT. It yields the protein CASSLQGNTEAFF.

V and J are TRBV7-9 and TRBJ2-5, with D uncertain. The CDR3 covers 12 residues. Germline V gives CDR1 SEHNR, CDR2 FQNEAQ (reference sequence). V was pared by 6 bases and J by 5 bases, with 10 bases between. CDR3 residues: CASSLIEETQYF. CDR3 DNA sequence: TGTGCCAGCAGTTTAATAGAGGAGACCCAGTACTTC.

This rearrangement joins TRBV7-9 to TRBJ1-1, with D uncertain. V lost 5 bases and J lost 3, with 13 bases in between. The CDR3 runs 14 residues. In germline, CDR1 is SEHNR, CDR2 FQNEAQ (reference sequence). In DNA form, the CDR3 reads TGTGCCAGCAGCCGAGTAGATGGGTACACTGAAGCTTTCTTT. Residues: CASSRVDGYTEAFF.

As to this clone: Mismatch with germline at one junction end may stem from a read error. The rearrangement uses TRBV30 and TRBJ2-7, with 8 bases aligning to TRBD1. The CDR3 contains 13 residues. The germline CDR1 and CDR2 sequences are GTSNPN and SVGIG (reference sequence). The CDR3 protein is CACKGTGSFIVRF. The CDR3 bases are TGTGCCTGTAAAGGGACAGGTTCCTTCATTGTTCGCTTC.

V usage is TRBV11-2 and J usage is TRBJ2-2, with D perhaps TRBD1 or TRBD2 (5 bases each). V was shortened by 1 base and J by 4 bases, with 13 bases between the two germline ends. The germline V gene encodes CDR1 SGHAT and CDR2 FQNNGV. This CDR3 spans 16 amino acids. The CDR3 sequence is CASSLAGLTLTGELFF. As DNA, the CDR3 is TGTGCCAGCAGCTTAGCGGGGCTAACCCTCACCGGGGAGCTGTTTTTT. Full variable domain (missing parts from reference TRBV11-2 and TRBJ2-2): EAGVAQSPRYKIIEKRQSVAFWCNPISGHATLYWYQQILGQGPKLLIQFQNNGVVDDSQLPKDRFSAERLKGVDSTLKIQPAKLEDSAVYLCASSLAGLTLTGELFFGEGSRLTVL.

The sample holds a few counts of this clone. The chain joins TRBV7-8 to TRBJ1-4, with D perhaps TRBD1 (6 bases). Germline lookup yields CDR1 SGHVS and CDR2 FQNEAQ. Between the trimmed V and J ends, which lost 7 bases and 7 bases, there was a span of 16 bases. The length of the CDR3 is 14 residues. The CDR3 protein is CASTPTGLGEKLFF. The CDR3 DNA follows: TGTGCCAGCACGCCTACAGGGTTGGGTGAAAAACTGTTTTTT.